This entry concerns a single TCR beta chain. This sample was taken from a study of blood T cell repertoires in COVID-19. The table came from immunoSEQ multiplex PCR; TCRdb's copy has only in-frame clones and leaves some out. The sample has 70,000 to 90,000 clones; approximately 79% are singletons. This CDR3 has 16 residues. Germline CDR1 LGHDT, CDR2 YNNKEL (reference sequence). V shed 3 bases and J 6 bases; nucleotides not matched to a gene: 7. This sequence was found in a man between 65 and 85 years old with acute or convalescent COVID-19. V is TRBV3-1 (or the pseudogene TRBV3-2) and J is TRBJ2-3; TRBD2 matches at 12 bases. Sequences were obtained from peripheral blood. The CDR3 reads CASSHRLAGAGDTQYF. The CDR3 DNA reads TGTGCCAGCAGCCACAGACTAGCGGGGGCGGGTGATACGCAGTATTTT.